Sequencing of this TCR beta chain was carried out in a study of T cell responses to AZD1222 COVID-19 vaccine. Both about-4-week and about-12-week second-dose recipients were combined. This table comes from immunoSEQ multiplex PCR, and its TCRdb copy is limited to in-frame clones, with some not included. This sample has over 100,000 clones; about 90% occur once, and the top ten carry approximately 2.6%. After removal of 4 bases from V and 8 bases from J, the junction contained 11 bases not matched to a gene. Germline loops: CDR1 SGHNT, CDR2 YYREEE (reference sequence). The CDR3 contains 15 residues. The study, taken as a whole, reports: Among vaccine-associated CD4 TCRs, coverage spanned spike, with dominance at 160-218 and 743-854. Donors were largely white British and mainly female; clonal diversity was possibly underestimated. Vaccination with two AZD1222 doses was followed by a rise in Spike-specific TCR breadth and depth.

As for this clone: The antigen remains undetermined.

The gene calls are TRBV5-4 and TRBJ2-1; 8 positions agree with TRBD2. The source material was peripheral blood, sampled 28 days after the second AZD1222 dose. This clonotype was obtained from an adult who received the AZD1222 COVID-19 vaccine. The CDR3 sequence: CASSPGGAGAYEQFF. The CDR3 DNA follows: TGTGCCAGCAGCCCGGGGGGGGCGGGGGCCTATGAGCAGTTCTTC.